The clone carrying this T cell receptor (beta chain) has just a few counts. Its target is not known. The data belong to a study of T-cell memory formation after mild COVID-19. General study findings and limits: That cross-reactive memory joined was suggested by some responding clones appearing in pre-infection memory. Clones that contracted clustered mainly in CM and EM if CD4+ and in EMRA if CD8+.

TCRdb re-called the 5' RACE reads with MiXCR, one entry per CDR3 protein. Altogether 350,000 to 450,000 distinct CDR3 sequences are present, less than 25% being singletons, with the ten largest covering around 8.1%. The receptor's source is an adult woman who had mild COVID-19 (a few samples of this study predate the infection). Cell type and time point are not known. The material sequenced was PBMCs or a T cell subset sorted from them (not recorded which).

The CDR3 loop reads CSVDSGWRETQYF. The DNA for the CDR3 is TGCAGCGTTGATTCAGGGTGGCGGGAGACCCAGTACTTC. The V gene is TRBV29-1, the J gene TRBJ2-5; D possibly corresponds to TRBD1 (5 bases). Germline V gives CDR1 SQVTM, CDR2 ANQGSEA. The V end was cut by 3 bases, the J end by 5 bases, with 13 bases between. This CDR3 has 13 amino acids.